A single sample gave rise to the 23 T cell receptor beta chains below, sequenced in a study of early T cells in non-severe SARS-CoV-2 infection. TCRdb called the 5' RACE reads again in MiXCR, with one record for every CDR3 protein. The sample shows 85,000 to 100,000 distinct CDR3 sequences, around 17% of them seen only once. The sequencing sample was made of whole blood. These receptors were taken from an adult who was a healthcare worker with PCR-confirmed SARS-CoV-2 infection or an uninfected control (not recorded which).

There are many counts of this clonotype. The rearrangement links TRBV7-9 to TRBJ2-2; possibly TRBD1 or TRBD2 for D (5 bases each). The CDR3 spans 14 residues. Deletions cut 5 bases from V and 4 bases from J, with 11 bases between. Germline CDR1 and CDR2: SEHNR and FQNEAQ (reference sequence). CDR3 sequence: CASSPSGSTGELFF. CDR3 DNA sequence: TGTGCCAGCAGCCCTTCAGGGAGCACCGGGGAGCTGTTTTTT.

V gene TRBV10-3 combines with J gene TRBJ1-1; D uncertain. V lost 0 bases and J 3 bases, leaving 5 bases between the germline ends. The CDR3 is 13 residues long. Germline lookup yields CDR1 ENHRY and CDR2 SYGVKD. The CDR3 DNA reads as TGTGCCATCAGTGAGTCGGGTGACACTGAAGCTTTCTTT. It codes for CAISESGDTEAFF.

This clonotype was picked up a small number of times. The chain has TRBV5-1 and TRBJ2-1; 10 bases are a match to TRBD2. Trimming took 3 bases from V and 8 from J; bases not matched to a gene: 8. CDR1 and CDR2 (germline): SGHRS, YFSETQ. The CDR3 runs 15 residues. Here the CDR3 reads CASSSSGTSEDEQFF. Written as DNA, the CDR3 is TGCGCCAGCAGCTCGTCCGGGACTAGCGAGGATGAGCAGTTCTTC.

This clonotype was seen ten or more times. In nucleotides, the CDR3 is TGTGCCAGCAGCTACGACTACGAGCAGTACTTC. This translates into CASSYDYEQYF. The V call is TRBV3-1, the J call TRBJ2-7; D not certain. The V gene lost 5 bases and the J gene lost 3 bases, with 5 bases spanning the gap. Germline loops: CDR1 LGHDT, CDR2 YNNKEL (reference sequence). The CDR3 runs to 11 residues.

This clonotype was recorded a few times. The chain employs TRBV7-9 and TRBJ1-1; tentatively, D is TRBD1 (6 bases). This CDR3 comprises 15 residues. Germline CDR1 SEHNR, CDR2 FQNEAQ (reference sequence). Trimming cost V 1 base and J 0 bases, with 9 bases left between them. The CDR3: CASSLGTAMNTEAFF. The CDR3 DNA sequence: TGTGCCAGCAGCTTAGGGACAGCCATGAACACTGAAGCTTTCTTT. Supplemented by reference TRBV7-9 and TRBJ1-1, the full variable domain reads DTGVSQNPRHKITKRGQNVTFRCDPISEHNRLYWYRQTLGQGPEFLTYFQNEAQLEKSRLLSDRFSAERPKGSFSTLEIQRTEQGDSAMYLCASSLGTAMNTEAFFGQGTRLTVV.

This clonotype was recorded a few times. This CDR3 reads CSATPGQLKETQYF. In nucleotides, the CDR3 is TGCAGTGCTACTCCCGGACAACTAAAAGAGACCCAGTACTTC. V usage is TRBV20-1 and J usage is TRBJ2-5, with D possibly TRBD1 on 5 matching bases. The germline V and J ends were trimmed by 4 bases and 3 bases, with 15 bases remaining between them. Germline CDR1 DFQATT, CDR2 SNEGSKA (reference sequence). The CDR3 has 14 amino acids.

This clonotype came up many times. The rearrangement links TRBV18 to TRBJ1-5; TRBD1 matches at 9 bases. Trimming took 3 bases from V and 9 from J; bases not matched to a gene: 6. Germline V CDR1 and CDR2: KGHSH, LQKENI. This CDR3 contains 14 residues. Here the CDR3 reads CASSPDRGSGPQHF. In nucleotides, the CDR3 is TGTGCCAGCTCACCGGACAGGGGCTCTGGGCCCCAGCATTTT.

A few counts support this clonotype. The J gene is TRBJ1-1, the V gene TRBV2, with a possible D match to TRBD1 (5 bases). CDR3 length: 14 residues. Trimming took off 7 bases at V and 0 bases at J, with 12 bases between the two ends. The germline V gene encodes CDR1 SNHLY and CDR2 FYNNEI. This chain's CDR3 is CASTPEGVNTEAFF. CDR3 bases: TGTGCCAGCACCCCAGAAGGGGTGAACACTGAAGCTTTCTTT. The complete variable domain, with remaining parts taken from reference TRBV2 and TRBJ1-1, reads EPEVTQTPSHQVTQMGQEVILRCVPISNHLYFYWYRQILGQKVEFLVSFYNNEISEKSEIFDDQFSVERPDGSNFTLKIRSTKLEDSAMYFCASTPEGVNTEAFFGQGTRLTVV.

V is TRBV29-1 and J is TRBJ1-1, with D unresolved. Germline CDR1 reads SQVTM; CDR2 reads ANQGSEA. The CDR3 has 11 amino acids. Trimming stripped 1 base from V and 11 bases from J, with 11 bases between. The CDR3 DNA reads TGCAGCGTTGAAGTCCCCCATGGTGCTTTCTTT. It translates to CSVEVPHGAFF. Filled out from reference TRBV29-1 and TRBJ1-1, the complete variable domain reads SAVISQKPSRDICQRGTSLTIQCQVDSQVTMMFWYRQQPGQSLTLIATANQGSEATYESGFVIDKFPISRPNLTFSTLTVSNMSPEDSSIYLCSVEVPHGAFFGQGTRLTVV.

This clonotype was detected ten times or more. The V gene is TRBV19, the J gene TRBJ1-5; perhaps TRBD1 as D (6 bases). This CDR3 region has 13 residues. The germline V gene has CDR1 LNHDA and CDR2 SQIVND (reference sequence). The V end lost 9 bases, the J end lost 4 bases, and 13 bases lay between the germline ends. CDR3 loop: CASSGQMNQPQHF. The DNA for the CDR3 is TGTGCCAGCTCCGGACAGATGAATCAGCCCCAGCATTTT.

This clonotype was counted a few times. This chain uses TRBV20-1 with TRBJ2-7; D is uncertain. The CDR3 contains 12 residues. Germline assignment: CDR1 DFQATT and CDR2 SNEGSKA (reference sequence). Trimming removed 0 bases at V and 4 bases at J, with 7 bases between. CDR3 region: CSARDQEYEQYF. CDR3 coding DNA: TGCAGTGCTAGAGATCAAGAGTACGAGCAGTACTTC.

The chain recombines TRBV12-3 or TRBV12-4 with TRBJ1-5, with 10 bases aligning to TRBD1. Trimming cost V 3 bases and J 5 bases; bases outside gene matches: 1. This CDR3 is built from 14 residues. The DNA for the CDR3 is TGTGCCAGCAGTTTGGGGACAGGGGATCAGCCCCAGCATTTT. This codes for CASSLGTGDQPQHF.

This clonotype appeared a few times. CDR3 sequence reads: CASSPHLGETQYF. The CDR3 DNA sequence: TGTGCCAGCAGTCCACACCTCGGGGAGACCCAGTACTTC. The chain carries TRBV28 and TRBJ2-5; D not resolved. Trimming removed 5 bases at V and 5 bases at J, with 12 bases between. CDR1 is MDHEN and CDR2 is SYDVKM in the germline V gene. The length of the CDR3 is 13 residues.

The chain couples TRBV14 to TRBJ1-1, with D unclear. The CDR3 contains 14 residues. V was pared by 4 bases and J by 2 bases, with 11 bases between. Germline V gene data show CDR1 as SGHDN and CDR2 as FVKESK. CDR3 bases: TGTGCCAGCAGCCCCACAAGGCTAAACACTGAAGCTTTCTTT. This codes for CASSPTRLNTEAFF. The full variable domain, completed using reference TRBV14 and TRBJ1-1, is EAGVTQFPSHSVIEKGQTVTLRCDPISGHDNLYWYRRVMGKEIKFLLHFVKESKQDESGMPNNRFLAERTGGTYSTLKVQPAELEDSGVYFCASSPTRLNTEAFFGQGTRLTVV.

This clonotype was detected a few times. The V and J genes are TRBV24-1 and TRBJ1-5; D remains unclear. With 1 base removed from V and 3 bases from J, the gap between germline ends came to 0 bases. The CDR3 loop spans 12 amino acids. Germline CDR1 and CDR2: KGHDR and SFDVKD. CDR3 coding DNA: TGTGCCACCAGTGATTTCAATCAGCCCCAGCATTTT. It codes for CATSDFNQPQHF.

The chain is built from TRBV6-5 and TRBJ1-3; a weak D match, TRBD1 (5 bases). V lost 0 bases, J lost 4 bases, and 13 bases lay in between. The V gene's germline CDR1 is MNHEY and CDR2 SVGAGI. This CDR3 has 16 residues. The CDR3 DNA follows: TGTGCCAGCAGTTACTCAAACCGGGACGTCGGAAACACCATATATTTT. Residues: CASSYSNRDVGNTIYF.

The CDR3 spells CASSVTSSIGEQYF. As DNA, the CDR3 is TGTGCCAGCAGCGTTACTAGTTCAATAGGCGAGCAGTACTTC. The rearrangement joins TRBV9 to TRBJ2-7, with a weak D call TRBD2 (5 bases). V was clipped by 2 bases and J by 6 bases, with 15 bases between them. In germline, CDR1 is SGDLS, CDR2 YYNGEE. The CDR3 is made up of 14 amino acids.

This clonotype was counted between two and nine times. The chain couples TRBV7-9 to TRBJ2-7; D unclear. V was clipped by 3 bases and J by 6 bases, with 12 bases between them. The germline V gene has CDR1 SEHNR and CDR2 FQNEAQ (reference sequence). The CDR3 spans 13 residues. The CDR3 region has the DNA TGTGCCAGCAGCTTCGGAGTGGGCTCCGAGCAGTACTTC. Translated: CASSFGVGSEQYF.

This clonotype was seen a handful of times. This chain links TRBV7-8 with TRBJ2-7; TRBD2 aligns across 8 bases. CDR3 length equals 20 residues. Germline trimming cut 2 bases from V and 5 bases from J; bases unmatched to any gene: 23. Per the germline V gene, CDR1 is SGHVS and CDR2 is FQNEAQ. CDR3 amino acids: CASSLYVPSGPTTLIHEQYF. The CDR3, as DNA: TGTGCCAGCAGCTTATATGTGCCTAGCGGGCCTACCACCTTAATCCACGAGCAGTACTTC.

This rearrangement joins TRBV7-6 to TRBJ2-7, with D tentatively TRBD1 (6 bases). V dropped 3 bases and J dropped 6 bases, with 18 bases sitting between them. Germline assignment: CDR1 SGHVS and CDR2 FNYEAQ. This CDR3 contains 15 residues. For the CDR3, the DNA is TGTGCCAGCAGCTTTGATCGGCAGGGGACCTCCGAGCAGTACTTC. Its translation is CASSFDRQGTSEQYF.

This clonotype has just a few counts. V and J are TRBV6-1 and TRBJ1-5; no clear D gene. The V end lost 3 bases, the J end lost 1 base, and 10 bases lay between the germline ends. Germline V CDR1 and CDR2: MNHNS, SASEGT. This CDR3 contains 15 residues. CDR3 sequence reads: CASSEEGRSNQPQHF. Written as DNA, the CDR3 is TGTGCCAGCAGTGAGGAGGGTAGGAGCAATCAGCCCCAGCATTTT.

This clonotype was detected a few times. The rearrangement joins TRBV18 to TRBJ1-5; D unclear. Deletions cut 2 bases from V and 1 base from J, with 9 bases between. This CDR3 is built from 15 residues. Germline values: CDR1 KGHSH, CDR2 LQKENI. The CDR3 sequence: CASSPVGGSNQPQHF. CDR3 in DNA: TGTGCCAGCTCACCAGTAGGAGGGAGCAATCAGCCCCAGCATTTT.

This clonotype has a handful of counts. The chain couples TRBV20-1 to TRBJ2-1, with TRBD2 matching 8 bases. Trimming removed 5 bases from V and 0 bases from J; junction bases left unmatched: 9. Per germline, CDR1 DFQATT and CDR2 SNEGSKA (reference sequence). The CDR3 has 16 amino acids. The CDR3 protein is CSAPGLVLRSYNEQFF. The CDR3 nucleotides read TGCAGTGCTCCGGGACTAGTCCTCCGCTCCTACAATGAGCAGTTCTTC.